This T cell receptor (beta chain) comes out of a study of cytomegalovirus exposure and HLA in healthy donors. Study-wide points: Listed as cytomegalovirus-associated were roughly 180 TCR beta chains. It is likely that the observed cluster of highly shared sequence variants was a sequencing artifact. With high specificity and sensitivity, the classifier reportedly diagnosed cytomegalovirus status.

Nominally healthy donors were sampled, though unrecorded immune exposures were likely. PCR employed 60 Vbeta and 13 Jbeta primers. The data were produced by immunoSEQ multiplex PCR, yet TCRdb's version contains in-frame clones alone and is incomplete. The sample lists roughly 76,000 clones, approximately 90% occurring once. Comment on this clone: Its matching antigen is unknown.

The CDR3 has 19 amino acids. Germline CDR1 reads SGHVS; CDR2 reads FNYEAQ. Trimming at V came to 1 base and at J to 5 bases, leaving 14 bases not matched to a gene. This clonotype was obtained from a woman in her 30s in good health and CMV-seronegative. Sequencing was done on a sample of PBMCs. V and J are TRBV7-6 and TRBJ2-1; 10 bases fit TRBD2. This chain's CDR3 is CASSLVGGGTSGTDNEQFF. In nucleotides, the CDR3 is TGTGCCAGCAGCTTAGTTGGGGGAGGAACTAGCGGGACAGACAATGAGCAGTTCTTC.